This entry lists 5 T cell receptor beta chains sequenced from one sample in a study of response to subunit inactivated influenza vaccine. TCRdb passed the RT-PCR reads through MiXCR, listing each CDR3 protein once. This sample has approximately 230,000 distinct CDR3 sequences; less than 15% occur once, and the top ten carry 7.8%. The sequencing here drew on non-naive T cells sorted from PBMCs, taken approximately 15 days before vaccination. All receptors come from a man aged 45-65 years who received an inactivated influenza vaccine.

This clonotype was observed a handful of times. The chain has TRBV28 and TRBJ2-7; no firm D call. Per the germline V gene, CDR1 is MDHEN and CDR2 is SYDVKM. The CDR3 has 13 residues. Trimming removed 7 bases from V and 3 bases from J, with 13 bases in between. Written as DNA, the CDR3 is TGTGCCAGCACCACAGAGCACCTCTACGAGCAGTACTTC. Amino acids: CASTTEHLYEQYF.

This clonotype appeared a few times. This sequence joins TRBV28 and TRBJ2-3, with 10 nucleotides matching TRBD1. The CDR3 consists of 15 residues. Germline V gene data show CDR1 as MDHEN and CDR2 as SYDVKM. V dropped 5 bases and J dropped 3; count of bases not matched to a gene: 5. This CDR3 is CASSNRDRGTDTQYF. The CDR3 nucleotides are TGTGCCAGCAGTAACCGGGACAGGGGTACAGATACGCAGTATTTT.

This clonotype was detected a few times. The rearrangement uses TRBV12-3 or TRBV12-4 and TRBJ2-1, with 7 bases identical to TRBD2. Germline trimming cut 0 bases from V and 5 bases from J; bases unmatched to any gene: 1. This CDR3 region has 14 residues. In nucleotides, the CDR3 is TGTGCCAGCAGTTTAGCGGGGGGGGACAATGAGCAGTTCTTC. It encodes CASSLAGGDNEQFF.

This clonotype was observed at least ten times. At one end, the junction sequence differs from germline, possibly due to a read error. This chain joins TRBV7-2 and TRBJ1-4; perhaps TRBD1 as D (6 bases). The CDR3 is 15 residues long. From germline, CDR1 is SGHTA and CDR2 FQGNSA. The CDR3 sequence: CASSLGGQSNEKLFF. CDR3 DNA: TGTGCCAGCAGCTTAGGTGGACAGTCTAACGAAAAACTGTTTTTT.

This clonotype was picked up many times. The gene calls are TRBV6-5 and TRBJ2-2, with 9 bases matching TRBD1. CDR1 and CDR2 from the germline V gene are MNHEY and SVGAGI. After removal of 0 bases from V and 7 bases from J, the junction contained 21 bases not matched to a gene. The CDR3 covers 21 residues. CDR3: CASSYSFVDTGGDLGGGELFF. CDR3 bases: TGTGCCAGCAGTTACTCTTTTGTGGACACAGGGGGCGACCTGGGGGGCGGGGAGCTGTTTTTT.